These T cell receptor beta chains were read from a single sample in a study of blood T cell repertoires in COVID-19. TCRdb's table, derived via immunoSEQ multiplex PCR, lists solely in-frame clones and lacks some. Found here are around 240,000 clones, roughly 83% of them singletons; the top ten hold around 6.8%. The sample comprised peripheral blood. All receptors come from a woman in her fifties or sixties with acute or convalescent COVID-19. CDR3s include the opening cysteine and the closing phenylalanine or tryptophan. Fields, in order: D gene, J gene, V gene, clone size, CDR3 DNA, CDR3 protein. The D gene is left open where the match is weak. Only part of the rows carry a size: once, few, many, or a class if the clone is expanded.

D: -; J: TRBJ1-1; V: TRBV9; size: -; DNA: TGTGCCAGCAGCGTAGTCAGTTCGGGGTCGACTGAAGCTTTCTTT; CDR3: CASSVVSSGSTEAFF
D: TRBD1; J: TRBJ2-6; V: TRBV2; size: -; DNA: TGTGCCAGCAGTGCGGACAGGGCCGGGGCCAACGTCCTGACTTTC; CDR3: CASSADRAGANVLTF
D: TRBD1; J: TRBJ1-4; V: TRBV29-1; size: -; DNA: TGCAGCGTCCGACAGGGGGCCGGGGAAAAACTGTTTTTT; CDR3: CSVRQGAGEKLFF
D: TRBD1; J: TRBJ2-2; V: TRBV18; size: -; DNA: TGTGCCAGCTCACCGTGGGACAGGGGCAATGCCGGGGAGCTGTTTTTT; CDR3: CASSPWDRGNAGELFF
D: TRBD1; J: TRBJ1-2; V: TRBV28; size: few; DNA: TGTGCCAGCAGCGAACAGGGGGCTCGTGGCTACACCTTC; CDR3: CASSEQGARGYTF
D: TRBD1; J: TRBJ1-4; V: TRBV7-8; size: -; DNA: TGTGCCAGCAGCTTAGTGGGGACAGGGTATGAAAAACTGTTTTTT; CDR3: CASSLVGTGYEKLFF
D: TRBD1; J: TRBJ1-2; V: TRBV3-1/TRBV3-2; size: -; DNA: TGTGCCAGCAGCCAAGATGGGCAGGGGGCAGCTGGCTACACCTTC; CDR3: CASSQDGQGAAGYTF
D: TRBD2; J: TRBJ2-1; V: TRBV2; size: -; DNA: TGTGCCAGCGGACTAGCGGCAGACAATGAGCAGTTCTTC; CDR3: CASGLAADNEQFF
D: -; J: TRBJ2-2; V: TRBV4-1; size: -; DNA: TGCGCCAGCAGCCAAGCGATGGCTACCGGGGAGCTGTTTTTT; CDR3: CASSQAMATGELFF
D: TRBD1; J: TRBJ2-3; V: TRBV7-9; size: -; DNA: TGTGCCAGCAGCTTAGCGACAGGGGGCCTCACAGATACGCAGTATTTT; CDR3: CASSLATGGLTDTQYF
D: TRBD2; J: TRBJ2-2; V: TRBV11-3; size: -; DNA: TGTGCCAGCAGCTTCCTAGCGGGAGGGGTCACCGGGGAGCTGTTTTTT; CDR3: CASSFLAGGVTGELFF
D: TRBD2; J: TRBJ2-1; V: TRBV28; size: -; DNA: TGTGCCAGCACCCCGGAGGGACTAGCGGGGATTCGCGATGAGCAGTTCTTC; CDR3: CASTPEGLAGIRDEQFF
D: -; J: TRBJ2-3; V: TRBV9; size: few; DNA: TGTGCCAGCAACGTCCACAGACCAGATACGCAGTATTTT; CDR3: CASNVHRPDTQYF
D: TRBD1; J: TRBJ1-1; V: TRBV28; size: -; DNA: TGTGCCAGCAGTTTGTTGACAGGGGAAGCTTTCTTT; CDR3: CASSLLTGEAFF
D: -; J: TRBJ2-1; V: TRBV3-1/TRBV3-2; size: -; DNA: TGTGCCAGCAGCCAATCAGGGAACAATGAGCAGTTCTTC; CDR3: CASSQSGNNEQFF
D: -; J: TRBJ2-3; V: TRBV6-5; size: -; DNA: TGTGCCAGCGGGTACGGGACAGATACGCAGTATTTT; CDR3: CASGYGTDTQYF
D: TRBD1; J: TRBJ2-7; V: TRBV6-5; size: -; DNA: TGTGCCAGCAGAGACAGGGGGCGAAGCTCCTACGAGCAGTACTTC; CDR3: CASRDRGRSSYEQYF
D: -; J: TRBJ2-3; V: TRBV5-6; size: -; DNA: TGTGCCAGCAGCGCGAGGAGCACAGATACGCAGTATTTT; CDR3: CASSARSTDTQYF
D: -; J: TRBJ1-5; V: TRBV4-2; size: -; DNA: TGTGCCAGCAGCCAGGAAAGGGGTGGCAATCAGCCCCAGCATTTT; CDR3: CASSQERGGNQPQHF
D: -; J: TRBJ2-2; V: TRBV28; size: -; DNA: TGTGCCAGCAGTTTGTACGGGGCCGGGGAGCTGTTTTTT; CDR3: CASSLYGAGELFF
D: -; J: TRBJ2-6; V: TRBV5-1; size: -; DNA: TGCGCCAGCAGCTTGGACTCCTCTGGGGCCAACGTCCTGACTTTC; CDR3: CASSLDSSGANVLTF
D: -; J: TRBJ1-1; V: TRBV19; size: -; DNA: TGTGCCAGTAGCACGACAGCGAACACTGAAGCTTTCTTT; CDR3: CASSTTANTEAFF
D: -; J: TRBJ2-5; V: TRBV5-1; size: -; DNA: TGCGCCAGCAGCTGGGTTGCGGGGGCTCAAGAGACCCAGTACTTC; CDR3: CASSWVAGAQETQYF
D: TRBD1; J: TRBJ2-7; V: TRBV28; size: medium-sized; DNA: TGTGCCAGCAGGCAAGACAGGGCCAGCTCCTACGAGCAGTACTTC; CDR3: CASRQDRASSYEQYF
D: -; J: TRBJ1-5; V: TRBV5-8; size: -; DNA: TGTGCCAGCAGCTTGGTGTGGGCGAGGGGGATGGATCAGCCCCAGCATTTT; CDR3: CASSLVWARGMDQPQHF
D: -; J: TRBJ1-2; V: TRBV30; size: -; DNA: TGTGCCTGGGGGCGGGCGGAGGGCTACACCTTC; CDR3: CAWGRAEGYTF
D: TRBD1; J: TRBJ2-3; V: TRBV5-1; size: -; DNA: TGCGCCAGCAGCCCACCCGGGACAGGGGGTGCAGATACGCAGTATTTT; CDR3: CASSPPGTGGADTQYF
D: TRBD2; J: TRBJ2-7; V: TRBV19; size: -; DNA: TGTGCCAGTAGTATTAAGGGTGCAGCGGGATACGAGCAGTACTTC; CDR3: CASSIKGAAGYEQYF